Reported below is one T cell receptor (beta chain). Its antigen is not known. This entry is derived from a study of CD8+CD57+ T cells in acquired aplastic anemia. Sequencing involved patients with CD8+CD57+ cell expansion previously shown by flow cytometry. Every patient had severe acquired aplastic anemia. This CDR3 has 13 residues. CDR1 and CDR2 (germline): SGDLS, YYNGEE. The ends lost 2 bases at V and 10 bases at J; junction bases unmatched: 2. Overall study results and limits: Overlapping CD8+ CDR3 repertoires of patients and controls contained under 35 shared sequences.

According to the study, genomic DNA was the template for TCR beta VDJ and CDR3 profiling. TCRdb reanalysed the reads using MiXCR and keeps one entry per CDR3 protein. This sample yields hundreds of thousands of distinct CDR3 sequences, of which roughly half are seen a single time; about 7.8% belongs to the top ten. This chain uses TRBV9 with TRBJ2-1; 11 bases line up with TRBD2. Sequencing was done on a sample of sorted CD4+, CD8+, or CD8+CD57+ T cells (not recorded which) from PBMCs. The TCR comes from a human donor with aplastic anemia. CDR3 residues: CASSVSSGREQFF. In DNA, the CDR3 is TGTGCCAGCAGCGTCTCTAGCGGGAGGGAGCAGTTCTTC. The whole variable domain, remainder taken from reference TRBV9 and TRBJ2-1, is DSGVTQTPKHLITATGQRVTLRCSPRSGDLSVYWYQQSLDQGLQFLIQYYNGEERAKGNILERFSAQQFPDLHSELNLSSLELGDSALYFCASSVSSGREQFFGPGTRLTVL.